This record looks at one TCR beta chain sequence and its context. Per-base quality was not reported, and no clone a single base away is much larger than it. All patients' tumors stained robustly positive for Merkel cell polyomavirus Large T antigen by immunohistochemistry. The study included some 13 Merkel cell carcinoma patients who had robust KLL-tetramer+ populations, above 0.04% of CD8+ T cells, in blood and/or cultured TIL. All patients were Caucasian, with a median age of around 69 years and a range of roughly 50 to 85 years. At least 1.6 million cells were stained with anti-CD8 PE antibody, a KLL APC tetramer and 7-AAD viability dye. Peripheral blood mononuclear cells were isolated from heparinized blood by Ficoll preparation and cryopreserved. Cells that were tetramer-positive and CD8-high were sorted on a FACSAriaII and then flash frozen. The data were taken from a study of tumor-infiltrating T cells and Merkel cell polyomavirus (dated by TCRdb to 2016 to 2017). Context from the whole study: In Merkel cell carcinoma patients, the study investigated CD8+ T cells specific for the Merkel cell polyomavirus KLL epitope. Disease stage at presentation varied among the patients, and patient follow-up lasted a median of about 2.6 years, ranging from 1.1 to 6.0 years. Patients received varied, non-standardized therapies including chemotherapy, radiation and immunotherapies. On average, sorted samples contained about 740 cells from blood (range about 340-8,000) and 5,776 cells from TIL (range roughly 1,800-13,000). TRB sequencing covered KLL-tetramer-sorted cells from blood or tumor-infiltrating lymphocytes in 14 samples, plus 12 matched whole-tumor samples. In the whole study, one tumor sample was a frozen nodal tumor digest, and another tumor sample was a flash-frozen core biopsy of a metastasis. General findings and caveats noted by the study authors: A significant MCC-specific survival advantage (P = 0.0051) was associated with a greater number of unique KLL-specific clonotypes in tumors (roughly 5-120 vs 0-3). A higher intratumoral fraction of KLL-specific T cells (about 1.7-18% versus roughly 0-0.15%) was associated with significantly improved MCC-specific survival. Only a single viral epitope was studied, so T cells against other Merkel cell polyomavirus epitopes were not captured. KLL-specific TRB repertoires were diverse and largely private, with only one public clonotype among 397 unique sequences, shared by two patients. The small sample size of the study (n of about 13 patients) is recognized as a limitation.

Library method: the immunoSEQ multiplex PCR assay. Adaptive Biotechnologies (Seattle, WA) carried out the genomic DNA extraction, TRB sequencing and normalization. On the study's bioinformatics: Only TRB sequences with an estimated two or more genomes were counted as tetramer-positive clonotypes. To compute clonality, the Shannon entropy of productive TRB sequences was normalized by log2 of unique productive sequences and then subtracted from one. KLL-specific clonotypes in tumors were identified by matching TCRbeta CDR3 amino acid sequences to those from the tetramer-sorted sample of each patient. The table was pulled from immuneACCESS by TCRdb, which kept in-frame rearrangements only. Such tables lose some clones; where checked, under half of the loss comes from unresolved V genes, and the rest has no known cause. Clonal size and the V and J genes are those of that table, whereas D and trimming came from the DNA. Across this sample there are over 850 clones, with approximately 88% seen only once. The ten largest clones add up to around 21% of the sample.

The germline V and J ends show losses of 3 bases and 6 bases respectively, and no gene match explains 3 bases of the junction. CDR1 and CDR2, per the germline V gene, are SGHRS and YFSETQ. The CDR3 numbers 15 residues from cysteine through phenylalanine. The kept DNA is CDR3 alone, 45 bases in frame from the first base. The sequencing input was Merkel cell polyomavirus peptide tetramer+ CD8+ T cells sorted from blood. In the paper's terms, the cell subset or site label means: CD8+ T cells binding a tetramer loaded with the MCPyV common T-antigen KLL epitope. The TCR sequence derives from a man aged 60-69 years with Merkel cell carcinoma. Recombination connected TRBV5-1 to TRBJ2-1; a stretch of 13 junction bases matches TRBD2. The DNA sequence reads TGCGCCAGCAGCTCCACTAGCGGGGGGGCCAATGAGCAGTTCTTC. Its protein product is CASSSTSGGANEQFF.